The 29 T cell receptor beta chains below come from one sample, sequenced in a study of sequential checkpoint blockade in melanoma. Assay: immunoSEQ multiplex PCR; the TCRdb copy retains only in-frame clones and omits some. In the table there are roughly 20,000 clones, around four fifths of which are singletons. This sample's treatment: randomized to nivolumab then ipilimumab (arm A) or the reverse (arm B). Specimen: CD8+ T cells sorted from blood (inferred from file names), collected from a patient given nivolumab and ipilimumab in sequence. The receptors were gathered from a human donor with melanoma.

The chain has TRBV5-1 and TRBJ1-4, with TRBD1 as a possible D gene (5 bases). CDR3 size: 16 residues. Per the germline V gene, CDR1 is SGHRS and CDR2 is YFSETQ. V was cut by 2 bases and J by 2 bases, with 13 bases left in between. CDR3 in amino acids: CASSLEGGTTNEKLFF. The CDR3 coding sequence is TGCGCCAGCAGCTTAGAGGGAGGGACGACTAATGAAAAACTGTTTTTT.

V gene TRBV7-9 combines with J gene TRBJ1-1; a possible D gene is TRBD1 (5 bases). Looked up from germline, CDR1 is SEHNR and CDR2 is FQNEAQ (reference sequence). V lost 4 bases and J 0 bases, leaving 12 bases between the germline ends. The CDR3 is made up of 15 amino acids. The chain's CDR3 is CASSSTDSMNTEAFF. The CDR3 nucleotides read TGTGCCAGCAGCTCTACCGACAGCATGAACACTGAAGCTTTCTTT.

The CDR3: CAWSTTGLASETQYF. The CDR3 DNA sequence: TGTGCCTGGAGTACCACGGGACTAGCTTCCGAGACCCAGTACTTC. The chain employs TRBV30 and TRBJ2-5; TRBD2 matches 9 bases. The germline V gene encodes CDR1 GTSNPN and CDR2 SVGIG (reference sequence). Trimming cost V 2 bases and J 5 bases; bases outside gene matches: 9. The CDR3 runs to 15 residues.

The rearrangement uses TRBV9 and TRBJ1-1; D is perhaps TRBD1 (6 bases). Germline CDR1 is SGDLS and CDR2 is YYNGEE. The CDR3 runs 16 residues. V lost 3 bases to trimming and J lost 0 bases, with 15 bases between them. CDR3: CASSATGTPMNTEAFF. Here the CDR3 DNA reads TGTGCCAGCAGCGCCACCGGGACACCCATGAACACTGAAGCTTTCTTT.

The V and J genes are TRBV9 and TRBJ2-5; D not certain. Deletions cut 0 bases from V and 3 bases from J, with 6 bases between. The length of the CDR3 is 13 residues. Germline V lookup: CDR1 SGDLS, CDR2 YYNGEE. The CDR3 loop reads CASSVDSEETQYF. The CDR3 DNA reads as TGTGCCAGCAGCGTAGATAGTGAAGAGACCCAGTACTTC.

The rearrangement links TRBV30 to TRBJ2-1, with a possible D match to TRBD2 (6 bases). Trimming removed 7 bases from V and 4 bases from J, with 17 bases in between. CDR1 GTSNPN and CDR2 SVGIG come from the germline V gene (reference sequence). The CDR3 runs to 14 residues. CDR3 sequence: CALNGGDPYNEQFF. The CDR3 DNA is TGTGCCTTGAACGGAGGGGACCCATACAATGAGCAGTTCTTC. Complete variable domain (other parts from reference TRBV30 and TRBJ2-1): SQTIHQWPATLVQPVGSPLSLECTVEGTSNPNLYWYRQAAGRGLQLLFYSVGIGQISSEVPQNLSASRPQDRQFILSSKKLLLSDSGFYLCALNGGDPYNEQFFGPGTRLTVL.

The CDR3 is CASNSFLGAPLEKAQHF. CDR3 nucleotide sequence: TGTGCCAGCAACTCCTTCCTAGGCGCCCCTTTGGAAAAGGCCCAGCATTTT. This chain links TRBV28 with TRBJ1-5, with unresolved D. V was cut by 7 bases and J by 11 bases, with 30 bases left in between. The CDR3 is made up of 17 amino acids. Germline assignment: CDR1 MDHEN and CDR2 SYDVKM. The full variable domain, with the rest looked up from reference TRBV28 and TRBJ1-5, is DVKVTQSSRYLVKRTGEKVFLECVQDMDHENMFWYRQDPGLGLRLIYFSYDVKMKEKGDIPEGYSVSREKKERFSLILESASTNQTSMYLCASNSFLGAPLEKAQHFGDGTRLSIL.

This clone appeared a few times. The chain uses TRBV19 and TRBJ2-7; D is perhaps TRBD2 (6 bases). V shed 4 bases and J shed 2 bases, with 21 bases lying between them. The CDR3 consists of 17 residues. Germline V CDR1 and CDR2: LNHDA, SQIVND (reference sequence). CDR3 loop: CASSRGPPGLTAYEQYF. The CDR3 DNA follows: TGTGCCAGTAGTAGAGGCCCCCCGGGACTTACAGCCTACGAGCAGTACTTC.

The genes are TRBV27 and TRBJ2-3; 14 positions match TRBD2. Germline assignment: CDR1 MNHEY and CDR2 SMNVEV (reference sequence). The CDR3 has 17 residues. The trim removed 4 bases at V and 5 bases at J, leaving 8 bases unmatched. The CDR3 region is CASSSPTSGGALDTQYF. The CDR3, as DNA: TGTGCCAGCAGTTCCCCGACTAGCGGGGGGGCGTTAGATACGCAGTATTTT.

This clone was recorded only once. The chain combines TRBV2 with TRBJ1-1; D ambiguous. Trimming removed 11 bases at V and 0 bases at J, with 16 bases between. Germline V gene data show CDR1 as SNHLY and CDR2 as FYNNEI. The CDR3 is made up of 14 amino acids. The CDR3 bases are TGTGCCCTACAGAGTGGGAGCGTGAACACTGAAGCTTTCTTT. Protein sequence: CALQSGSVNTEAFF. Full variable domain (missing parts from reference TRBV2 and TRBJ1-1): EPEVTQTPSHQVTQMGQEVILRCVPISNHLYFYWYRQILGQKVEFLVSFYNNEISEKSEIFDDQFSVERPDGSNFTLKIRSTKLEDSAMYFCALQSGSVNTEAFFGQGTRLTVV.

The J gene is TRBJ2-3, the V gene TRBV5-8; possible D gene TRBD2, 5 bases. Germline loops: CDR1 SGHTS, CDR2 YDEGEE. The V gene lost 2 bases and the J gene lost 4 bases, with 20 bases spanning the gap. The CDR3 spans 17 residues. The CDR3 region is CASSFPQREQYSDTQYF. The CDR3 region has the DNA TGTGCCAGCAGCTTCCCCCAGAGGGAACAGTACTCAGATACGCAGTATTTT.

The genes are TRBV15 and TRBJ2-1; 13 bases are shared with TRBD2. Looked up from germline, CDR1 is LNHNV and CDR2 is YYDKDF (reference sequence). Trimming removed 0 bases from V and 7 bases from J; junction bases left unmatched: 6. This CDR3 has 17 residues. CDR3 DNA sequence: TGTGCCACCAGCAGAGACTGGACTAGCGGGAGAAGAAATGAGCAGTTCTTC. Residues: CATSRDWTSGRRNEQFF.

The rearrangement links TRBV10-3 to TRBJ2-2; maybe TRBD1 (6 bases). Germline CDR1 and CDR2: ENHRY and SYGVKD. The CDR3 loop spans 16 amino acids. Trimming stripped 4 bases from V and 4 bases from J, with 16 bases between. This CDR3 is CAISGGQTQVTGELFF. The CDR3 DNA reads as TGTGCCATCAGTGGAGGACAGACTCAGGTCACCGGGGAGCTGTTTTTT.

The genes are TRBV27 and TRBJ2-1; the D gene is possibly TRBD2 (7 bases). The CDR3 is made up of 15 amino acids. CDR1 and CDR2 (germline): MNHEY, SMNVEV (reference sequence). Deletions cut 0 bases from V and 8 bases from J, with 14 bases between. CDR3 DNA sequence: TGTGCCAGCAGTTTATCGGGAGGGGGTGTCGATGAGCAGTTCTTC. Translation: CASSLSGGGVDEQFF.

The chain has TRBV7-9 and TRBJ2-7, with D perhaps matching TRBD1 (5 bases). The CDR3 totals 16 residues. Trimming shortened V by 4 bases and J by 4 bases, and 20 bases separated the two germline ends. CDR1 is SEHNR, CDR2 FQNEAQ, per germline (reference sequence). The CDR3 nucleotides read TGTGCCAGCAGCTCCTCCCTAAGGGGTTTAAGGTACGAGCAGTACTTC. Residues: CASSSSLRGLRYEQYF.

The J gene is TRBJ1-1, the V gene TRBV7-6; a weak D match, TRBD1 (5 bases). The CDR3 runs to 15 residues. Per the germline V gene, CDR1 is SGHVS and CDR2 is FNYEAQ. V was pared by 1 base and J by 0 bases, with 9 bases between. The DNA of the CDR3 is TGTGCCAGCAGCTTAGAGGACAATATGAACACTGAAGCTTTCTTT. Its translation is CASSLEDNMNTEAFF.

This chain connects TRBV27 to TRBJ2-7, with TRBD1 matching 7 bases. Germline V gene sequence: CDR1 MNHEY, CDR2 SMNVEV (reference sequence). Trimming cost V 8 bases and J 3 bases; bases outside gene matches: 7. CDR3 length equals 13 residues. In DNA, the CDR3 is TGTGCCAGCCCCCGGGACAGAGACTACGAGCAGTACTTC. This encodes CASPRDRDYEQYF.

A few counts support this clone. The rearrangement links TRBV9 to TRBJ1-2; TRBD1 agrees at 7 bases. The germline V gene encodes CDR1 SGDLS and CDR2 YYNGEE. The ends lost 4 bases at V and 10 bases at J; junction bases unmatched: 4. This CDR3 contains 11 residues. The CDR3 region is CASSWGQIYTF. The DNA of the CDR3 is TGTGCCAGCAGCTGGGGACAGATCTACACCTTC.

This chain's CDR3 is CASSLGDTEFNYGYTF. CDR3 in DNA: TGTGCCAGCAGTTTAGGTGACACCGAATTTAACTATGGCTACACCTTC. The chain uses TRBV28 and TRBJ1-2; no definite D call. The CDR3 has 16 amino acids. V shed 2 bases and J shed 1 base, with 14 bases lying between them. Germline V gene lookup returns CDR1 MDHEN and CDR2 SYDVKM.

This clone was found a few times. The genes are TRBV5-1 and TRBJ1-1; D gene unclear. Germline assignment: CDR1 SGHRS and CDR2 YFSETQ. Trimming shortened V by 4 bases and J by 1 base, and 17 bases separated the two germline ends. This CDR3 is 16 amino acids long. The CDR3 DNA reads TGCGCCAGCAGCCTTGGGGAGGGCGTTCCGAACACTGAAGCTTTCTTT. Its translation is CASSLGEGVPNTEAFF.

This clone appeared a single time. The chain recombines TRBV27 with TRBJ2-1, with TRBD2 as a possible D gene (6 bases). V gave up 5 bases and J gave up 7 bases, with 18 bases separating them. CDR1 and CDR2 from the germline V gene are MNHEY and SMNVEV (reference sequence). CDR3 length: 15 residues. Here the CDR3 DNA reads TGTGCCAGCAGTGCCGCGGGACCCTCCGGAAATGAGCAGTTCTTC. This sequence encodes CASSAAGPSGNEQFF.

This chain links TRBV19 with TRBJ1-2, with D uncertain. The CDR3 has 13 amino acids. The germline V gene has CDR1 LNHDA and CDR2 SQIVND (reference sequence). V gave up 5 bases and J gave up 3 bases, with 10 bases separating them. Here the CDR3 reads CASSLNEHYGYTF. For the CDR3, the DNA is TGTGCCAGTAGTTTAAACGAGCACTATGGCTACACCTTC.

The J gene is TRBJ1-2, the V gene TRBV4-1, with a weak D call TRBD1 (5 bases). The CDR3 has 17 residues. Germline V gives CDR1 MGHRA, CDR2 YSYEKL. Deletions cut 4 bases from V and 3 bases from J, with 21 bases between. The DNA of the CDR3 is TGCGCCAGCAGCCCCCACGGACGCGGGGCGCTAGACTATGGCTACACCTTC. It translates to CASSPHGRGALDYGYTF.

The chain couples TRBV6-5 to TRBJ1-1; weak D call: TRBD1 (5 bases). The CDR3 runs 15 residues. The germline V and J ends were trimmed by 0 bases and 1 base, with 9 bases remaining between them. From germline, CDR1 is MNHEY and CDR2 SVGAGI. The CDR3 sequence: CASSYSRGGNTEAFF. In DNA, the CDR3 is TGTGCCAGCAGTTACTCGCGGGGCGGGAACACTGAAGCTTTCTTT.

The chain uses TRBV7-9 and TRBJ1-1; 7 nucleotides agree with TRBD1. The V gene's germline CDR1 is SEHNR and CDR2 FQNEAQ (reference sequence). V shed 6 bases and J 6 bases; nucleotides not matched to a gene: 7. This CDR3 is 13 amino acids long. CDR3: CASSLSGGPEAFF. The CDR3 bases are TGTGCCAGCAGTTTATCAGGGGGTCCTGAAGCTTTCTTT.

The V call is TRBV28, the J call TRBJ2-5; TRBD1 matches at 10 bases. The J call may be in error: the DNA end matches TRBJ2-7 better. There are 14 residues in the CDR3. From germline, CDR1 is MDHEN and CDR2 SYDVKM. CDR3 sequence reads: CASTGTGDSYEQYF. CDR3 sequence (DNA): TGTGCCAGCACTGGGACAGGGGACTCCTACGAGCAGTACTTC.

V and J are TRBV30 and TRBJ2-7; a possible D gene is TRBD1 (5 bases). CDR1 and CDR2 from the germline V gene are GTSNPN and SVGIG (reference sequence). The V gene lost 5 bases and the J gene lost 4 bases, with 9 bases spanning the gap. CDR3 length equals 11 residues. CDR3 in amino acids: CAWSRVYEQYF. In DNA form, the CDR3 reads TGTGCCTGGTCCAGGGTTTACGAGCAGTACTTC.

CDR3: CAWNPQLYQETQYF. As DNA, the CDR3 is TGTGCCTGGAACCCACAGCTGTACCAAGAGACCCAGTACTTC. This rearrangement joins TRBV30 to TRBJ2-5; D remains ambiguous. The CDR3 extends over 14 amino acids. Germline lookup yields CDR1 GTSNPN and CDR2 SVGIG (reference sequence). V lost 4 bases, J lost 0 bases, and 12 bases lay in between.

This chain links TRBV27 with TRBJ2-7, with TRBD2 matching over 11 bases. Germline V lookup: CDR1 MNHEY, CDR2 SMNVEV (reference sequence). The CDR3 covers 17 residues. V dropped 6 bases and J dropped 2; count of bases not matched to a gene: 12. The DNA of the CDR3 is TGTGCCAGCAGGCCGGGTAGCGGGAGGGATTGGGCCTACGAGCAGTACTTC. Its translation: CASRPGSGRDWAYEQYF.